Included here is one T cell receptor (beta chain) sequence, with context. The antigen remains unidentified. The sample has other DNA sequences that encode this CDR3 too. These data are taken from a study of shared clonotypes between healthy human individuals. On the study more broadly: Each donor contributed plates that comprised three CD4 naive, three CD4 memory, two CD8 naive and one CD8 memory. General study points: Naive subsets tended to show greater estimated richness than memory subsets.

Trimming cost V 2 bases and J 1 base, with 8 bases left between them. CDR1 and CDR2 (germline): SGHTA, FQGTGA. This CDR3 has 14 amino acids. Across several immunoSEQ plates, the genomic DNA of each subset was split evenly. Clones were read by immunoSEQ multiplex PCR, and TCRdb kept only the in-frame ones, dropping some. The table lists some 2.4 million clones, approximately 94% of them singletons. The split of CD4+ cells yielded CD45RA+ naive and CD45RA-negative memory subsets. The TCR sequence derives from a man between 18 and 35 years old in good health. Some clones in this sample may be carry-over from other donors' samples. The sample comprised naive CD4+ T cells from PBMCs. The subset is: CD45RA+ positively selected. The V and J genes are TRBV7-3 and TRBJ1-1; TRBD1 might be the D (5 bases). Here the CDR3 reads CASSLSGGNTEAFF. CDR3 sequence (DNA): TGTGCCAGCAGCTTATCGGGGGGGAACACTGAAGCTTTCTTT. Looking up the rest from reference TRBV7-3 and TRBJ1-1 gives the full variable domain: GAGVSQTPSNKVTEKGKYVELRCDPISGHTALYWYRQSLGQGPEFLIYFQGTGAADDSGLPNDRFFAVRPEGSVSTLKIQRTERGDSAVYLCASSLSGGNTEAFFGQGTRLTVV.